A selection of T cell receptor beta chains follows, all from one sample in a study of sequential checkpoint blockade in melanoma. Here immunoSEQ multiplex PCR was the method, and the copy in TCRdb shows in-frame clones only, minus some. The table includes 17,000 or so clones, 73% detected once. Sequencing used CD8+ T cells sorted from blood (inferred from file names), obtained from a patient given nivolumab and ipilimumab in sequence. Every receptor here comes from a human donor with melanoma. Both conserved end residues are part of each CDR3. The D gene is left open where the match is weak. Clone size is shown for a subset of rows, as once, few, many or a class of expanded clone.

J gene,clone size,D gene,V gene,CDR3 DNA,CDR3 protein
TRBJ2-7,.,.,TRBV15,TGTGCCACCAGCAAGACTCTCTCCTACGAGCAGTACTTC,CATSKTLSYEQYF
TRBJ2-7,.,TRBD1,TRBV7-9,TGTGCCAGCAGCGCCCGGACAGGCGCGCCCTACGAGCAGTACTTC,CASSARTGAPYEQYF
TRBJ2-7,.,TRBD1,TRBV19,TGTGCCAGTAGTATGGGACAGGGATGGAGCTACGAGCAGTACTTC,CASSMGQGWSYEQYF
TRBJ1-1,.,.,TRBV7-8,TGTGCCAGCAGCTTATATTTGAACACTGAAGCTTTCTTT,CASSLYLNTEAFF
TRBJ1-3,.,.,TRBV14,TGTGCCAGCAGCCGCCGGGACAAAAGCTCTGGAAACACCATATATTTT,CASSRRDKSSGNTIYF
TRBJ1-1,few,.,TRBV5-1,TGCGCCAGCAGCTTGCTACAGGGGAACACTGAAGCTTTCTTT,CASSLLQGNTEAFF
TRBJ2-1,once,TRBD2,TRBV7-3,TGTGCCAGCAGTCGACTAGCGGGAGTGGTACACAATGAGCAGTTCTTC,CASSRLAGVVHNEQFF
TRBJ1-1,.,TRBD1,TRBV27,TGTGCCAGCAGTTGGACAGGTACCCCGAGCACTGAAGCTTTCTTT,CASSWTGTPSTEAFF
TRBJ1-1,.,TRBD1,TRBV4-1,TGCGCCAGCAGCTCCCTAGACAGGGGTGAAGCTTTCTTT,CASSSLDRGEAFF
TRBJ2-7,.,TRBD1,TRBV11-2,TGTGCCAGCAGAAAACGGGACAGGGGCCACGAGCAGTACTTC,CASRKRDRGHEQYF
TRBJ2-7,.,TRBD1,TRBV19,TGTGCCAGTAGTACCCGGGACAGCCTTAACTACGAGCAGTACTTC,CASSTRDSLNYEQYF
TRBJ1-2,.,TRBD1,TRBV19,TGTGCCAGTAGTATGTGGGGACCGGGACAGGGAGGCTATGGCTACACCTTC,CASSMWGPGQGGYGYTF
TRBJ2-7,.,.,TRBV6-5,TGTGCTACCCTCCTGGGAGCCGAGCAGTACTTC,CATLLGAEQYF
TRBJ2-7,once,.,TRBV2,TGTGCCAGCAGTACCCGGGACACTACCTACGAGCAGTACTTC,CASSTRDTTYEQYF
TRBJ2-1,once,TRBD2,TRBV28,TGTGCCAGCAGTTTAAGCCTAGCGGCCTACAATGAGCAGTTCTTC,CASSLSLAAYNEQFF
TRBJ1-5,.,.,TRBV30,TGTGCCTGGAGTGTGCAGGGGAACAATCAGCCCCAGCATTTT,CAWSVQGNNQPQHF
TRBJ1-1,.,.,TRBV28,TGTGCCAGCACCCCTAGGGGGTGGTTGAACACTGAAGCTTTCTTT,CASTPRGWLNTEAFF
TRBJ1-1,.,.,TRBV19,TGTGCCAGTAGTATAGTGGGACACGCCTACACTGAAGCTTTCTTT,CASSIVGHAYTEAFF
TRBJ1-1,.,.,TRBV27,TGTGCCAGCAGTTTCAGGGGCGTGAACACTGAAGCTTTCTTT,CASSFRGVNTEAFF
TRBJ2-1,.,TRBD2,TRBV4-3,TGCGCCAGCAGCCAAGTTGGGACTAGTGTCTACAATGAGCAGTTCTTC,CASSQVGTSVYNEQFF
TRBJ1-1,.,TRBD1,TRBV2,TGTGCCAGCAGTTTGACAGGGGGAGCCACTGAAGCTTTCTTT,CASSLTGGATEAFF
TRBJ1-4,few,.,TRBV7-9,TGTGCCAGCAGCTCCCCGCTCGAAATCGGGGAAAAACTGTTTTTT,CASSSPLEIGEKLFF
TRBJ2-7,.,.,TRBV27,TGTGCCAGCACTTCGCCTAAGACCTACGAGCAGTACTTC,CASTSPKTYEQYF
TRBJ2-1,.,.,TRBV7-9,TGTGCCAGCAGCCCCAGCGGGCCGTTCTACAATGAGCAGTTCTTC,CASSPSGPFYNEQFF
TRBJ2-1,.,TRBD1,TRBV9,TGTGCCAGCAGCCTCAGACAGGGTCCAGGGAATGAGCAGTTCTTC,CASSLRQGPGNEQFF
TRBJ2-1,.,TRBD2,TRBV27,TGTGCCAGCAGACTCAGGGCGGGAGGGGCCTACAATGAGCAGTTCTTC,CASRLRAGGAYNEQFF
TRBJ2-7,few,.,TRBV4-2,TGTGCCAGCAGCCAAAAACCGGACGCCGGGGACGAGCAGTACTTC,CASSQKPDAGDEQYF
TRBJ1-1,.,.,TRBV6-5,TGTGCCAGCAGTTACTCGAGGAACACTGAAGCTTTCTTT,CASSYSRNTEAFF
TRBJ2-5,.,TRBD1,TRBV14,TGTGCCAGCAGCCAAGCCTCCGGGACAGGGTGGGAGACCCAGTACTTC,CASSQASGTGWETQYF
TRBJ2-4,.,.,TRBV27,TGTGCCAGCAGTTTGGCAGGGGGGGCCAAAAACATTCAGTACTTC,CASSLAGGAKNIQYF
TRBJ1-1,.,.,TRBV5-4,TGTGCCAGCGGGATGACAGGTAGTCGCTCTGAAGCTTTCTTT,CASGMTGSRSEAFF
TRBJ2-2,.,.,TRBV6-5,TGTGCCAGCAAACTTTCACGGAACACCGGGGAGCTGTTTTTT,CASKLSRNTGELFF
TRBJ1-1,.,.,TRBV7-9,TGTGCCAGCAGCTTGGAGTACAGGGCCACTGAAGCTTTCTTT,CASSLEYRATEAFF
TRBJ2-7,few,.,TRBV6-5,TGTGCCAGCAGGCCCGGGGGCTCCTACGAGCAGTACTTC,CASRPGGSYEQYF
TRBJ1-1,.,TRBD1,TRBV5-1,TGCGCCAGCAGCTTAGCCAGGGGGCTTCGGGCCAACACTGAAGCTTTCTTT,CASSLARGLRANTEAFF
TRBJ1-1,few,TRBD1,TRBV5-5,TGTGCCAGCAGATCTCGACAGGGGGCGCTGAACACTGAAGCTTTCTTT,CASRSRQGALNTEAFF
TRBJ2-3,.,.,TRBV9,TGTGCCAGCAGCCCCCCCATGCTAGCAGATACGCAGTATTTT,CASSPPMLADTQYF
TRBJ2-7,.,.,TRBV5-4,TGTGCCAGCAGCTTGGCCCCAGGTTCCTACGAGCAGTACTTC,CASSLAPGSYEQYF
TRBJ1-3,.,TRBD1,TRBV5-6,TGTGCCAGCAGCCTGGTCACAGGGGCTGGAAACACCATATATTTT,CASSLVTGAGNTIYF
TRBJ2-3,.,.,TRBV25-1,TGTGCCAGCAGTAGGAGGGTGACAGATACGCAGTATTTT,CASSRRVTDTQYF
TRBJ1-2,.,TRBD1,TRBV7-2,TGTGCCAGCAGCCTGACAGGGGGCAGGGATTACTATGGCTACACCTTC,CASSLTGGRDYYGYTF
TRBJ1-6,few,TRBD1,TRBV7-9,TGTGCCAGCAGCCCCCCCGGGACAGGGAATTCACCCCTCCACTTT,CASSPPGTGNSPLHF
TRBJ2-7,once,.,TRBV5-4,TGTGCCAGCAGCGCTACCCCCGGGACAAGGTACGAGCAGTACTTC,CASSATPGTRYEQYF
TRBJ2-2,.,.,TRBV19,TGTGCCAGTAGTATCTCCGGGGTTGGGCACGGGGAGCTGTTTTTT,CASSISGVGHGELFF